The 16 T cell receptor beta chains given below trace back to one sample, sequenced in a study of T cell responses to AZD1222 COVID-19 vaccine (dated by TCRdb to the early 2020s). Sample time point, as interpreted from the label and publication: baseline before first vaccination. The library was obtained by the immunoSEQ multiplex PCR assay. TCRdb mirrors the immuneACCESS table, restricted to in-frame sequences. Some clones are absent from its copies; in checked studies, under half trace to an unresolved V gene, and the reason for the others is unknown. This sample is represented by around 80,000 clones; approximately 90% of them were singletons. The top ten hold roughly 5.2% of the sample. Sample: peripheral blood, taken on day 0 of AZD1222 vaccination. The receptors here all came from an adult in good health.

CDR3 nucleotides: TGTGCCAGCAGCATCGGGGGGCCCACAGATACGCAGTATTTT. This translates into CASSIGGPTDTQYF. The chain has TRBV11-2 and TRBJ2-3, with D possibly matching TRBD2 (7 bases). This CDR3 is built from 14 residues. Germline CDR1 reads SGHAT; CDR2 reads FQNNGV. V was clipped by 5 bases and J by 2 bases, with 11 bases between them.

This clone was found a few times. DNA of the CDR3: TGTGCCAGCAGCCCCGTCAGGACATCCGCCGGGGAGCTGTTTTTT. Translation gives CASSPVRTSAGELFF. The rearrangement links TRBV11-2 to TRBJ2-2; D may be TRBD1 (5 bases). This CDR3 is built from 15 residues. V shed 5 bases and J shed 6 bases, with 16 bases lying between them. Germline CDR1 and CDR2: SGHAT and FQNNGV.

The chain uses TRBV7-9 and TRBJ2-7; 9 positions match TRBD1. The germline CDR1 and CDR2 sequences are SEHNR and FQNEAQ (reference sequence). V shed 3 bases and J 4 bases; nucleotides not matched to a gene: 7. The length of the CDR3 is 15 residues. CDR3 protein: CASSLAGTGSYEQYF. The CDR3 bases are TGTGCCAGCAGCTTGGCGGGGACAGGGTCGTACGAGCAGTACTTC.

This chain uses TRBV18 with TRBJ1-1; D gene unclear. This CDR3 is 15 amino acids long. CDR1 is KGHSH, CDR2 LQKENI, per germline. Trimming stripped 2 bases from V and 5 bases from J, with 15 bases between. The CDR3 sequence is CASSPGIAVGTEAFF. CDR3 in DNA: TGTGCCAGCTCACCAGGTATCGCGGTGGGGACTGAAGCTTTCTTT.

The chain employs TRBV7-2 and TRBJ1-1; 7 bases map to TRBD1. There are 19 residues in the CDR3. Per germline, CDR1 SGHTA and CDR2 FQGNSA. Trimming cost V 2 bases and J 0 bases; bases outside gene matches: 15. CDR3 sequence reads: CASSLFRGDSLKMNTEAFF. The CDR3 DNA reads as TGTGCCAGCAGCTTATTCCGCGGGGACAGCCTTAAAATGAACACTGAAGCTTTCTTT.

This chain links TRBV11-2 with TRBJ2-4; D call uncertain. CDR1 is SGHAT and CDR2 is FQNNGV in the germline V gene. The CDR3 contains 15 residues. V lost 6 bases to trimming and J lost 1 base, with 13 bases between them. The CDR3 loop reads CASSYSLLAKNIQYF. CDR3 DNA sequence: TGTGCCAGCAGTTACTCCCTACTCGCCAAAAACATTCAGTACTTC.

As to this clone: Other DNA sequences in the same sample also yield this CDR3. This rearrangement joins TRBV15 to TRBJ1-2; perhaps TRBD1 as D (6 bases). CDR1 and CDR2 from the germline V gene are LNHNV and YYDKDF (reference sequence). V gave up 0 bases and J gave up 4 bases, with 12 bases separating them. This CDR3 spans 15 amino acids. CDR3 DNA: TGTGCCACCAGCAGAGATTCGCAGGGGTCCTATGGCTACACCTTC. This gives the protein CATSRDSQGSYGYTF.

Only one count was recorded for this clone. Sequence at one end of the junction differs from germline and may be a read error. This sequence joins TRBV19 and TRBJ2-6; D call uncertain. This CDR3 is 20 amino acids long. CDR1 LNHDA and CDR2 SQIVND come from the germline V gene (reference sequence). The CDR3 DNA reads TGTGCCAGTGGTATAGGAGCAAGGGCAGGAATCGTCCCTGGGGCCAACGTCCTGACTTTC. The encoded protein is CASGIGARAGIVPGANVLTF.

The chain carries TRBV27 and TRBJ2-5; D not certain. V dropped 0 bases and J dropped 1 base, with 6 bases sitting between them. Germline V gene sequence: CDR1 MNHEY, CDR2 SMNVEV (reference sequence). This CDR3 spans 14 amino acids. CDR3 sequence: CASSLSVTQETQYF. CDR3 coding DNA: TGTGCCAGCAGTTTATCGGTGACCCAAGAGACCCAGTACTTC.

DNA for the CDR3: TGTGCCAGCAGCTTGGGACGGGGCCTCTACGAGCAGTACTTC. It encodes CASSLGRGLYEQYF. This chain connects TRBV5-6 to TRBJ2-7, with D possibly called TRBD1 or TRBD2 (5 bases each). The CDR3 spans 14 residues. V dropped 0 bases and J dropped 3 bases, with 10 bases sitting between them. Germline CDR1 and CDR2: SGHDT and YYEEEE.

This chain joins TRBV3-1 (or the pseudogene TRBV3-2) and TRBJ2-7; tentative D call: TRBD2 (6 bases). The CDR3 covers 14 residues. Trimming took 4 bases from V and 2 from J, leaving 12 bases between them. From germline, CDR1 is LGHDT and CDR2 YNNKEL (reference sequence). In DNA, the CDR3 is TGTGCCAGCAGCCCGCCGGAGGGAACCTACGAGCAGTACTTC. Protein sequence: CASSPPEGTYEQYF.

This chain links TRBV19 with TRBJ2-7; perhaps TRBD1 as D (5 bases). V was cut by 8 bases and J by 3 bases, with 8 bases left in between. The length of the CDR3 is 11 residues. CDR1 is LNHDA, CDR2 SQIVND, per germline (reference sequence). CDR3 sequence: CASSQGYEQYF. The CDR3 region has the DNA TGTGCCAGTTCGCAGGGCTACGAGCAGTACTTC.

The chain recombines TRBV10-3 with TRBJ2-7, with D possibly being TRBD1 or TRBD2 (5 bases each). The CDR3 has 16 amino acids. The germline V and J ends were trimmed by 5 bases and 2 bases, with 19 bases remaining between them. CDR1 and CDR2 (germline): ENHRY, SYGVKD. For the CDR3, the DNA is TGTGCCATCAGTTTGCCGACTGGAGGACATCCCTACGAGCAGTACTTC. Its protein is CAISLPTGGHPYEQYF.

V usage is TRBV6-5 and J usage is TRBJ2-5; D unclear. Germline CDR1 MNHEY, CDR2 SVGAGI. This CDR3 contains 11 residues. V was cut by 7 bases and J by 4 bases, with 7 bases left in between. Written as DNA, the CDR3 is TGTGCCAGCACGCCGTCAGAGACCCAGTACTTC. This translates into CASTPSETQYF.

This sequence joins TRBV20-1 and TRBJ1-5, with 7 positions matching TRBD1. Trimming took 3 bases from V and 6 from J; bases not matched to a gene: 11. Germline V gives CDR1 DFQATT, CDR2 SNEGSKA (reference sequence). The CDR3 spans 15 residues. CDR3 protein: CSASYETGSRQPQHF. DNA for the CDR3: TGCAGTGCTAGTTACGAGACAGGGTCTCGTCAGCCCCAGCATTTT.

The V gene is TRBV6-4, the J gene TRBJ2-1; 9 bases are shared with TRBD2. There are 18 residues in the CDR3. Germline V gene data show CDR1 as MRHNA and CDR2 as SNTAGT. The V gene end was trimmed by 4 bases and the J gene end by 7 bases; junction bases not matched to a gene: 17. CDR3 amino acids: CASSAIGPPGLALNEQFF. The CDR3 coding sequence is TGTGCCAGCAGTGCAATCGGACCGCCGGGACTAGCACTAAATGAGCAGTTCTTC.